The 23 T cell receptor beta chains reported below all come from one sample, sequenced in a study of cytotoxic CD8 clonotypes in ibrutinib-treated CLL. TCRdb's table, derived via immunoSEQ multiplex PCR, lists solely in-frame clones and lacks some. The top ten hold 10% to 12% of the sample, which has around 200,000 clones, roughly 79% seen once. The sample was PBMCs, taken after 12 months of ibrutinib treatment. Receptor source: a human donor with chronic lymphocytic leukemia.

This clone showed up just once. This chain uses TRBV5-4 with TRBJ2-5, with TRBD1 identical over 9 bases. CDR3 length: 18 amino acids. Germline V gene sequence: CDR1 SGHNT, CDR2 YYREEE (reference sequence). The J segment lost 5 bases and the V segment lost 4 bases, leaving 18 bases of the junction unmatched. Here the CDR3 reads CASSRRWGQWDRDETQYF. The DNA of the CDR3 is TGTGCCAGCAGCCGTAGATGGGGTCAGTGGGACAGGGATGAGACCCAGTACTTC.

The chain combines TRBV5-5 with TRBJ1-2, with TRBD1 as a possible D gene (5 bases). The CDR3 is made up of 15 amino acids. The V gene's germline CDR1 is SGHKS and CDR2 YYEKEE (reference sequence). Trimming left V 4 bases short and J 4 bases short, with 17 bases between. CDR3: CASSPQGYGSYGYTF. DNA for the CDR3: TGTGCCAGCAGCCCTCAGGGATACGGTTCCTATGGCTACACCTTC.

The rearrangement uses TRBV9 and TRBJ2-1; 9 bases are shared with TRBD2. The length of the CDR3 is 18 residues. Germline trimming cut 0 bases from V and 1 base from J; bases unmatched to any gene: 8. Per germline, CDR1 SGDLS and CDR2 YYNGEE. The chain's CDR3 is CASSVAAGGLLSYNEQFF. The DNA for the CDR3 is TGTGCCAGCAGCGTAGCAGCGGGGGGCCTCCTATCCTACAATGAGCAGTTCTTC. Full variable domain (missing parts from reference TRBV9 and TRBJ2-1): DSGVTQTPKHLITATGQRVTLRCSPRSGDLSVYWYQQSLDQGLQFLIQYYNGEERAKGNILERFSAQQFPDLHSELNLSSLELGDSALYFCASSVAAGGLLSYNEQFFGPGTRLTVL.

This clone was found once. V gene TRBV15 combines with J gene TRBJ2-7; 8 nucleotides agree with TRBD2. The germline CDR1 and CDR2 sequences are LNHNV and YYDKDF (reference sequence). CDR3 length equals 13 residues. The J segment lost 9 bases and the V segment lost 2 bases, leaving 6 bases of the junction unmatched. In DNA, the CDR3 is TGTGCCACCAGCAGAAACCCGGCGGGAGGGCAGTACTTC. Residues: CATSRNPAGGQYF.

The chain links TRBV6-8 to TRBJ2-3; the D gene could be TRBD1 or TRBD2 (5 bases each). Looked up from germline, CDR1 is MNHGY and CDR2 is SAAAGT. With 2 bases removed from V and 4 bases from J, the gap between germline ends came to 22 bases. The CDR3 spans 18 residues. In nucleotides, the CDR3 is TGTGCCAGCAGTTACCCTAACTTGGGACCCGGAACAGCAGATACGCAGTATTTT. This gives the protein CASSYPNLGPGTADTQYF.

V is TRBV6-6 and J is TRBJ1-3; D perhaps matches TRBD1 (5 bases). The CDR3 totals 15 residues. Germline V gene sequence: CDR1 MNHNY, CDR2 SVGAGI (reference sequence). Trimming stripped 2 bases from V and 6 bases from J, with 14 bases between. CDR3 in DNA: TGTGCCAGCAGTTACCCGGGGACCCCCCAAAACACCATATATTTT. Translating gives CASSYPGTPQNTIYF.

This clone has a single count. The CDR3 region is CASSQGLGPTSGNTIYF. DNA for the CDR3: TGTGCCAGCTCACAAGGGCTCGGCCCTACCTCTGGAAACACCATATATTTT. The chain couples TRBV18 to TRBJ1-3; D uncertain. V gave up 4 bases and J gave up 0 bases, with 16 bases separating them. This CDR3 is 17 amino acids long. Germline CDR1 reads KGHSH; CDR2 reads LQKENI.

This clone was seen more than once but under ten times. This chain links TRBV4-1 with TRBJ2-7, with 9 bases identical to TRBD1. This CDR3 comprises 15 residues. J gave up 3 bases and V 5 bases, and 8 bases lay outside the gene matches. Looked up from germline, CDR1 is MGHRA and CDR2 is YSYEKL. CDR3: CASSDPGQGYYEQYF. The CDR3 coding sequence is TGCGCCAGCAGCGACCCGGGACAGGGATACTACGAGCAGTACTTC.

This clone showed up just once. The V and J genes are TRBV5-1 and TRBJ1-1; the D gene is possibly TRBD1 (5 bases). Between the trimmed V and J ends, which lost 6 bases and 1 base, there was a span of 10 bases. Germline CDR1 and CDR2: SGHRS and YFSETQ. The CDR3 spans 13 residues. CDR3 loop: CASTSGSNTEAFF. CDR3 coding DNA: TGCGCCAGCACTTCAGGGTCGAACACTGAAGCTTTCTTT.

The gene calls are TRBV5-4 and TRBJ2-1; 8 bases map to TRBD2. Trimming at V came to 0 bases and at J to 10 bases, leaving 9 bases not matched to a gene. This CDR3 has 15 residues. Germline assignment: CDR1 SGHNT and CDR2 YYREEE (reference sequence). The CDR3 sequence: CASSLVSGGVREQFF. The DNA of the CDR3 is TGTGCCAGCAGCTTGGTGAGCGGGGGTGTCAGGGAGCAGTTCTTC.

This clone occurred a few times. The chain has TRBV27 and TRBJ1-1, with D maybe TRBD1 (6 bases). The CDR3 extends over 13 amino acids. Germline V gene lookup returns CDR1 MNHEY and CDR2 SMNVEV (reference sequence). V was cut by 5 bases and J by 2 bases, with 9 bases left in between. This CDR3 is CASSTDRNTEAFF. CDR3 in DNA: TGTGCCAGCAGTACGGACAGAAACACTGAAGCTTTCTTT.

The rearrangement uses TRBV27 and TRBJ1-1; a possible D gene is TRBD1 (5 bases). Germline lookup yields CDR1 MNHEY and CDR2 SMNVEV (reference sequence). The V end lost 4 bases, the J end lost 11 bases, and 20 bases lay between the germline ends. The CDR3 extends over 14 amino acids. The CDR3 region has the DNA TGTGCCAGCAGTTCCTCACCCGCAGGGATTGGGGCTTTCTTT. It is translated as CASSSSPAGIGAFF.

This chain links TRBV15 with TRBJ2-1, with 7 bases fitting TRBD1. V gave up 0 bases and J gave up 8 bases; unmatched junction bases: 10. Germline CDR1 is LNHNV and CDR2 is YYDKDF (reference sequence). The CDR3 runs to 16 residues. CDR3 protein: CATSREYRGLRDEQFF. The CDR3 DNA is TGTGCCACCAGCAGAGAATATAGGGGGCTAAGGGATGAGCAGTTCTTC. The whole variable domain, remainder taken from reference TRBV15 and TRBJ2-1, is DAMVIQNPRYQVTQFGKPVTLSCSQTLNHNVMYWYQQKSSQAPKLLFHYYDKDFNNEADTPDNFQSRRPNTSFCFLDIRSPGLGDTAMYLCATSREYRGLRDEQFFGPGTRLTVL.

CDR3 region: CASSYGTSETYEQYF. The CDR3 nucleotides read TGTGCCAGCAGTTACGGGACTAGCGAGACCTACGAGCAGTACTTC. The chain links TRBV6-5 to TRBJ2-7; 10 positions agree with TRBD2. Trimming at V came to 2 bases and at J to 2 bases, leaving 3 bases not matched to a gene. Germline V gene data show CDR1 as MNHEY and CDR2 as SVGAGI. This CDR3 has 15 residues.

The V gene is TRBV30, the J gene TRBJ1-2; 7 positions match TRBD1. CDR1 GTSNPN and CDR2 SVGIG come from the germline V gene (reference sequence). The trim removed 4 bases at V and 12 bases at J, leaving 17 bases unmatched. The CDR3 consists of 14 residues. CDR3 nucleotides: TGTGCCTGGACCCACCGGGACAGTAGGGGGTTGAACACCTTC. Translation gives CAWTHRDSRGLNTF.

V and J are TRBV18 and TRBJ2-7; TRBD1 matches at 8 bases. The junction had 8 bases not matched to a gene; V was cut back by 4 bases and J by 0 bases. Germline CDR1 and CDR2: KGHSH and LQKENI. CDR3 length: 16 residues. This CDR3 reads CASSLLRQGSSYEQYF. CDR3 DNA: TGTGCCAGCTCACTCCTCCGACAGGGGTCCTCCTACGAGCAGTACTTC.

The chain carries TRBV6-6 and TRBJ2-3, with unresolved D. This CDR3 contains 13 residues. The V end was cut by 6 bases, the J end by 2 bases, with 9 bases between. CDR1 MNHNY and CDR2 SVGAGI come from the germline V gene (reference sequence). The CDR3 DNA follows: TGTGCCAGCAGCGGGCACCTCACAGATACGCAGTATTTT. Translation: CASSGHLTDTQYF.

The genes are TRBV27 and TRBJ2-1; TRBD2 matches at 12 bases. This CDR3 spans 16 amino acids. Germline V gene sequence: CDR1 MNHEY, CDR2 SMNVEV (reference sequence). The trim removed 3 bases at V and 9 bases at J, leaving 9 bases unmatched. In nucleotides, the CDR3 is TGTGCCAGCAGTTTTAGTCTAGCGGGAGGGCCGGTTGAGCAGTTCTTC. Translating it yields CASSFSLAGGPVEQFF.

The rearrangement uses TRBV7-2 and TRBJ1-1; tentative D call: TRBD1 (5 bases). V was shortened by 7 bases and J by 3 bases, with 15 bases between the two germline ends. The CDR3 spans 14 residues. The germline CDR1 and CDR2 sequences are SGHTA and FQGNSA. The CDR3 region has the DNA TGTGCCAGCACCACCGAGGAGGGGCACACTGAAGCTTTCTTT. It is translated as CASTTEEGHTEAFF.

This clone was detected only once. V gene TRBV10-2 combines with J gene TRBJ2-1, with D possibly matching TRBD1 (6 bases). From germline, CDR1 is WSHSY and CDR2 SAAADI. This CDR3 spans 14 amino acids. Deletions cut 10 bases from V and 5 bases from J, with 18 bases between. CDR3 DNA sequence: TGCGCCACCATTTCAGGGGAAATTAACAATGAGCAGTTCTTC. This sequence encodes CATISGEINNEQFF.

This chain uses TRBV10-3 with TRBJ2-7, with D possibly matching TRBD2 (7 bases). The CDR3 covers 16 residues. The germline V gene encodes CDR1 ENHRY and CDR2 SYGVKD. The V and J ends lost 2 bases and 0 bases respectively, with 14 bases between them. Here the CDR3 DNA reads TGTGCCATCAGTGAGCACGGGGGGCTCAGCTCCTACGAGCAGTACTTC. Translation: CAISEHGGLSSYEQYF.

V and J are TRBV5-1 and TRBJ2-1; the match to TRBD2 covers 12 bases. The CDR3 covers 16 residues. Germline trimming cut 2 bases from V and 10 bases from J; bases unmatched to any gene: 10. Germline values: CDR1 SGHRS, CDR2 YFSETQ. CDR3 coding DNA: TGCGCCAGCAGCTTATTGACTAGCGGGAGTACGGGGGAGCAGTTCTTC. Its protein is CASSLLTSGSTGEQFF.

This clone was seen a few times. The V call is TRBV27, the J call TRBJ1-5; D may be TRBD1 (6 bases). Germline V gene data show CDR1 as MNHEY and CDR2 as SMNVEV (reference sequence). Trimming took 3 bases from V and 7 from J, leaving 10 bases between them. This CDR3 is built from 13 residues. The CDR3 DNA is TGTGCCAGCAGTTTTCGACAGGAGCAGCCCCAGCATTTT. Its protein product is CASSFRQEQPQHF.